These 19 T cell receptor beta chains were all obtained from the same sample, sequenced in a study of blood T cells in healthy people across ages. A J-beta primer mix and a sample-barcoded 5' primer were used in a second PCR of about 6 to 12 cycles. TCRdb used MiXCR to reprocess the 5' RACE reads, holding one entry per CDR3 protein. The sample has about 930,000 distinct CDR3 sequences, under 35% seen once. The same sample was also used in a study of T cells of mothers and their children.

The sequenced sample consisted of blood. These receptors originate from a woman between 40 and 55 years old in good health.

This clonotype was recorded a few times. The rearrangement uses TRBV7-9 and TRBJ2-1, with 10 positions matching TRBD1. The J segment lost 1 base and the V segment lost 5 bases, leaving 8 bases of the junction unmatched. CDR1 is SEHNR, CDR2 FQNEAQ, per germline (reference sequence). The CDR3 extends over 17 amino acids. The CDR3 reads CASSPGTGEQSYNEQFF. CDR3 bases: TGTGCCAGCAGCCCCGGGACAGGGGAGCAATCCTACAATGAGCAGTTCTTC.

The chain recombines TRBV6-6 with TRBJ1-1; D is unclear. Trimming pared 2 bases from V and 3 bases from J, leaving 16 bases between. The CDR3 covers 16 residues. Germline V gives CDR1 MNHNY, CDR2 SVGAGI (reference sequence). This CDR3 is CASSYPAGDSYTEAFF. DNA of the CDR3: TGTGCCAGCAGTTACCCTGCTGGAGATTCTTACACTGAAGCTTTCTTT.

This clonotype was observed once. The CDR3 DNA is TGTGCCAGCAGCTTAGTCCCCCCGAGGGAAGGCTACACCTTC. Translating gives CASSLVPPREGYTF. The chain couples TRBV7-9 to TRBJ1-2; no reliable D call. Germline V gene data show CDR1 as SEHNR and CDR2 as FQNEAQ (reference sequence). V was clipped by 1 base and J by 8 bases, with 14 bases between them. The CDR3 is 14 amino acids.

This clonotype came up a few times. V and J are TRBV6-6 and TRBJ2-7, with TRBD1 matching over 7 bases. V lost 5 bases to trimming and J lost 0 bases; unmatched junction nucleotides: 4. Per the germline V gene, CDR1 is MNHNY and CDR2 is SVGAGI (reference sequence). The CDR3 sequence is 14 residues long. The CDR3 sequence is CASSIQGSSYEQYF. CDR3 nucleotides: TGTGCCAGCAGTATACAGGGGAGCTCCTACGAGCAGTACTTC.

This clonotype was counted only a few times. The chain uses TRBV29-1 and TRBJ1-1; 7 bases line up with TRBD1. Germline V gene data show CDR1 as SQVTM and CDR2 as ANQGSEA. The CDR3 runs to 11 residues. V was clipped by 6 bases and J by 4 bases; unmatched bases: 2. DNA of the CDR3: TGCAGCGTGACAGGGAGCACTGAAGCTTTCTTT. Translating gives CSVTGSTEAFF.

This clonotype has ten or more counts. The chain uses TRBV4-3 and TRBJ2-1, with 9 positions matching TRBD1. There are 16 residues in the CDR3. The J segment lost 4 bases and the V segment lost 0 bases, leaving 4 bases of the junction unmatched. Germline assignment: CDR1 LGHNA and CDR2 YSLEER. The CDR3 DNA follows: TGCGCCAGCAGCCAAGAATGGACAGGGGTTTACAATGAGCAGTTCTTC. Translating gives CASSQEWTGVYNEQFF.

This clonotype was seen only a few times. It may be a read error: a sequence one base away is much more abundant. This chain connects TRBV12-3 or TRBV12-4 to TRBJ1-2; 7 bases are shared with TRBD1. This CDR3 is built from 14 residues. V lost 11 bases to trimming and J lost 4 bases; unmatched junction nucleotides: 13. CDR3 loop: CAGRRGGGGYGYTF. The CDR3, as DNA: TGTGCCGGTCGAAGAGGGGGCGGGGGCTATGGCTACACCTTC.

This clonotype was found a few times. This chain joins TRBV4-3 and TRBJ1-5; the D is unclear. CDR1 is LGHNA, CDR2 YSLEER, per germline. V was shortened by 0 bases and J by 4 bases, with 10 bases between the two germline ends. The CDR3 consists of 15 residues. CDR3 bases: TGCGCCAGCAGCCAAGATATTTCGGGGAATCAGCCCCAGCATTTT. Translating gives CASSQDISGNQPQHF.

This sequence joins TRBV7-2 and TRBJ2-7; D perhaps matches TRBD1 (6 bases). Germline V lookup: CDR1 SGHTA, CDR2 FQGNSA. This CDR3 spans 14 amino acids. The V end lost 5 bases, the J end lost 3 bases, and 14 bases lay between the germline ends. The DNA for the CDR3 is TGTGCCAGCAGCCAGAGGACAGACTACTACGAGCAGTACTTC. Its protein is CASSQRTDYYEQYF.

This clonotype was observed a few times. This chain joins TRBV5-1 and TRBJ2-1, with 8 bases matching TRBD2. CDR3 size: 13 residues. Losses at the gene ends were 1 base for V and 9 bases for J; bases not matched to a gene: 3. Looked up from germline, CDR1 is SGHRS and CDR2 is YFSETQ. The CDR3 DNA sequence: TGCGCCAGCAGCTTGCCCGGGAGGGGTGAGCAGTTCTTC. Amino acid sequence: CASSLPGRGEQFF. Based on the CDR3 plus reference TRBV5-1 and TRBJ2-1, the full variable domain is KAGVTQTPRYLIKTRGQQVTLSCSPISGHRSVSWYQQTPGQGLQFLFEYFSETQRNKGNFPGRFSGRQFSNSRSEMNVSTLELGDSALYLCASSLPGRGEQFFGPGTRLTVL.

This clonotype occurred a few times. The chain links TRBV18 to TRBJ2-4, with 9 bases identical to TRBD1. This CDR3 contains 15 residues. Trimming cost V 3 bases and J 4 bases; bases outside gene matches: 4. CDR1 and CDR2 from the germline V gene are KGHSH and LQKENI. CDR3 residues: CASSPGQGSKNIQYF. CDR3 DNA: TGTGCCAGCTCACCGGGACAGGGAAGTAAAAACATTCAGTACTTC.

The chain employs TRBV7-2 and TRBJ2-7; no clear D gene. CDR1 is SGHTA and CDR2 is FQGNSA in the germline V gene. Trimming removed 1 base from V and 4 bases from J, with 8 bases in between. The length of the CDR3 is 13 residues. In nucleotides, the CDR3 is TGTGCCAGCAGCTTAGTGGCCAAGTACGAGCAGTACTTC. It encodes CASSLVAKYEQYF.

V usage is TRBV7-9 and J usage is TRBJ1-1; D not certain. Germline CDR1 reads SEHNR; CDR2 reads FQNEAQ (reference sequence). The CDR3 sequence is 12 residues long. The V end was cut by 8 bases, the J end by 10 bases, with 17 bases between. The CDR3 protein is CASRGRVPAAFF. In DNA form, the CDR3 reads TGTGCCAGCCGGGGTCGGGTTCCGGCAGCTTTCTTT.

This clonotype was seen at least ten times. This chain joins TRBV6-2 or TRBV6-3 and TRBJ2-7; D is perhaps TRBD1 (6 bases). Germline CDR1 and CDR2: MNHEY and SVGEGT. CDR3 length: 15 amino acids. Deletions cut 6 bases from V and 2 bases from J, with 17 bases between. The CDR3 region has the DNA TGTGCCAGCAGAGAGACAGGACAAGGAACCTACGAGCAGTACTTC. Translating gives CASRETGQGTYEQYF.

This clonotype was seen a few times. A clone one base away is much larger, so this may be a read error. V usage is TRBV6-5 and J usage is TRBJ2-7; 9 bases map to TRBD2. CDR1 is MNHEY, CDR2 SVGAGI, per germline. V lost 4 bases to trimming and J lost 7 bases; unmatched junction nucleotides: 17. This CDR3 is 17 amino acids long. CDR3 in DNA: TGTGCCAGCAGTTCCCGGGTAGCGGGGGACGCTTACAATGAGCAGTACTTC. Translation gives CASSSRVAGDAYNEQYF.

V gene TRBV19 combines with J gene TRBJ2-1; possible D gene TRBD1, 5 bases. The germline V gene has CDR1 LNHDA and CDR2 SQIVND (reference sequence). Trimming cost V 3 bases and J 5 bases, with 8 bases left between them. The CDR3 totals 13 residues. For the CDR3, the DNA is TGTGCCAGTAGTATCGACAGAAACAATGAGCAGTTCTTC. This encodes CASSIDRNNEQFF.

The chain uses TRBV7-2 and TRBJ2-3; D gene unclear. Trimming removed 5 bases at V and 0 bases at J, with 9 bases between. Germline V CDR1 and CDR2: SGHTA, FQGNSA. This CDR3 region has 14 residues. CDR3 amino acids: CASSRIRSTDTQYF. For the CDR3, the DNA is TGTGCCAGCAGCCGGATTAGGAGCACAGATACGCAGTATTTT.

The chain has TRBV20-1 and TRBJ2-4; TRBD1 aligns across 9 bases. Trimming took 6 bases from V and 3 from J; bases not matched to a gene: 12. The germline V gene encodes CDR1 DFQATT and CDR2 SNEGSKA (reference sequence). The CDR3 totals 16 residues. The CDR3 protein is CSATRNRGRDKNIQYF. DNA of the CDR3: TGCAGTGCCACACGAAACAGGGGGCGAGACAAAAACATTCAGTACTTC.

On this clonotype: A clone one base away is much larger, so this may be a read error. The rearrangement links TRBV6-2 or TRBV6-3 to TRBJ2-5; D unresolved. Near its end, the DNA agrees better with TRBJ2-1, so the J call may be wrong. Looked up from germline, CDR1 is MNHEY and CDR2 is SVGEGT. The CDR3 sequence is 15 residues long. The CDR3 sequence: CASSYNKNGQETQFF. CDR3 DNA sequence: TGTGCCAGCAGTTACAATAAGAACGGTCAAGAGACCCAGTTCTTC.